The clone carrying this T cell receptor (beta chain) has a count of ten or more. Its antigen is not identified. MiXCR was run by TCRdb on the 5' RACE reads, yielding one entry per CDR3 protein. The sample holds some 48,000 distinct CDR3 sequences, approximately 4.1% seen once. The data derive from a study of early T cells in non-severe SARS-CoV-2 infection. The study's findings and limits: Database matching using VDJdb favored anti-spike CD8 responses, with private and CD4 specificities left missing.

Sequenced material: whole blood. The clonotype originates from an adult who was a healthcare worker with PCR-confirmed SARS-CoV-2 infection or an uninfected control (not recorded which).

The CDR3 nucleotides are TGTGCCAGCAGCTTAGAGACCCGCCCATACGAGCAGTACTTC. It is translated as CASSLETRPYEQYF. The chain recombines TRBV7-2 with TRBJ2-7; no definite D call. Germline CDR1 is SGHTA and CDR2 is FQGNSA. CDR3 length: 14 amino acids. The ends were cut back, 1 base at V and 4 bases at J, with 11 bases in the middle.